The T cell receptor (beta chain) under discussion was sequenced for a study of shared T cell receptors in the human thymus. Assay: immunoSEQ multiplex PCR; the TCRdb copy retains only in-frame clones and omits some. The repertoire consists of roughly 700,000 clones, with 88% occurring once and the leading ten covering about 0.01%. Trimming pared 4 bases from V and 4 bases from J, leaving 14 bases between. CDR1 SEHNR and CDR2 FQNEAQ come from the germline V gene (reference sequence). The CDR3 covers 15 residues. This same sample was also part of a study on human thymus T cells. As that report states: Thymus tissue for the work was resected from patients undergoing corrective heart surgery. Thymic and blood repertoires appeared to show biased V and J gene usage.

The sample was thymocytes. This receptor was taken from a boy in the first two years of life with a congenital heart defect. The chain carries TRBV7-9 and TRBJ1-3; unclear D gene. The CDR3 sequence is CASSSYRVRGNTIYF. DNA of the CDR3: TGTGCCAGCAGCTCCTACCGGGTACGCGGAAACACCATATATTTT.